This T cell receptor (beta chain) was retrieved from a study of response to subunit inactivated influenza vaccine. Study-level points and caveats: Each seasonal flu vaccination may recruit only limited new T cells, authors suggested.

The germline V gene has CDR1 DFQATT and CDR2 SNEGSKA (reference sequence). V was clipped by 5 bases and J by 3 bases, with 18 bases between them. The CDR3 consists of 15 residues. TCRdb itself ran the RT-PCR reads through MiXCR, one entry per CDR3 protein. Here the sample spans 800,000 or so distinct CDR3 sequences, over 20% being singletons. In this sample, this clonotype turned up a few times. Its matching antigen is unknown. V usage is TRBV20-1 and J usage is TRBJ2-3; D gene unclear. Material: PBMCs from blood, obtained less than 6 days after vaccination. This receptor was identified in a man in his fifties who received an inactivated influenza vaccine. The CDR3 region is CSAQKWFGTTDTQYF. CDR3 nucleotides: TGCAGTGCTCAAAAATGGTTTGGCACTACAGATACGCAGTATTTT.